The 6 T cell receptor beta chains in this list originate from one sample, sequenced in a study of cytomegalovirus exposure and HLA in healthy donors. In the PCR, 60 Vbeta and 13 Jbeta primers were used. Only in-frame clones appear in the TCRdb table, and some are missing; sequencing was by immunoSEQ multiplex PCR. The sample lists approximately 210,000 clones; about 87% were seen once. Specimen: PBMCs. The receptors derive from a woman younger than 35 in good health and CMV-seronegative.

The gene calls are TRBV30 and TRBJ2-2; D may be TRBD1 (6 bases). This CDR3 has 15 amino acids. Germline CDR1 and CDR2: GTSNPN and SVGIG (reference sequence). V lost 0 bases to trimming and J lost 1 base, with 9 bases between them. The DNA of the CDR3 is TGTGCCTGGAGTGTAGGGGACAAGAACACCGGGGAGCTGTTTTTT. It yields the protein CAWSVGDKNTGELFF.

The chain is built from TRBV7-2 and TRBJ2-7; 9 bases agree with TRBD1. V shed 5 bases and J 6 bases; nucleotides not matched to a gene: 2. This CDR3 contains 12 residues. The V gene's germline CDR1 is SGHTA and CDR2 FQGNSA. CDR3 sequence reads: CASSMDRGEQYF. DNA of the CDR3: TGTGCCAGCAGCATGGACAGGGGCGAGCAGTACTTC.

This sequence joins TRBV15 and TRBJ2-5; 8 bases align to TRBD2. The CDR3 runs to 15 residues. The V gene end was trimmed by 0 bases and the J gene end by 5 bases; junction bases not matched to a gene: 5. The germline CDR1 and CDR2 sequences are LNHNV and YYDKDF (reference sequence). The CDR3 spells CATSREREGHETQYF. The CDR3 region has the DNA TGTGCCACCAGCAGAGAACGGGAGGGCCATGAGACCCAGTACTTC. Combining the CDR3 with reference TRBV15 and TRBJ2-5 gives the whole variable domain DAMVIQNPRYQVTQFGKPVTLSCSQTLNHNVMYWYQQKSSQAPKLLFHYYDKDFNNEADTPDNFQSRRPNTSFCFLDIRSPGLGDTAMYLCATSREREGHETQYFGPGTRLLVL.

V usage is TRBV11-2 and J usage is TRBJ1-2; D might be TRBD1 (5 bases). Per the germline V gene, CDR1 is SGHAT and CDR2 is FQNNGV. The CDR3 runs 14 residues. V was trimmed by 1 base and J by 5 bases, leaving 11 bases between them. For the CDR3, the DNA is TGTGCCAGCAGCTTAGGGGCAGGGCGGTATGGCTACACCTTC. As protein: CASSLGAGRYGYTF. Based on the CDR3 plus reference TRBV11-2 and TRBJ1-2, the full variable domain is EAGVAQSPRYKIIEKRQSVAFWCNPISGHATLYWYQQILGQGPKLLIQFQNNGVVDDSQLPKDRFSAERLKGVDSTLKIQPAKLEDSAVYLCASSLGAGRYGYTFGSGTRLTVV.

Regarding this clone: The same CDR3 can be traced to other DNA sequences in this sample. The gene calls are TRBV7-2 and TRBJ1-2, with 7 bases aligning to TRBD1. The CDR3 spans 16 residues. V lost 1 base to trimming and J lost 0 bases; unmatched junction nucleotides: 5. Germline-derived CDR1 and CDR2 are SGHTA and FQGNSA. The CDR3 region has the DNA TGTGCCAGCAGCTTAGGAGGGGACAGAGCTAACTATGGCTACACCTTC. Protein sequence: CASSLGGDRANYGYTF.

V gene TRBV6-4 combines with J gene TRBJ2-7, with a tentative D call TRBD2 (6 bases). V was cut by 9 bases and J by 3 bases, with 15 bases left in between. Germline loops: CDR1 MRHNA, CDR2 SNTAGT. The CDR3 is 13 amino acids. Written as DNA, the CDR3 is TGTGCCAGTTCGGGACTGGGCTACTACGAGCAGTACTTC. Protein product: CASSGLGYYEQYF.